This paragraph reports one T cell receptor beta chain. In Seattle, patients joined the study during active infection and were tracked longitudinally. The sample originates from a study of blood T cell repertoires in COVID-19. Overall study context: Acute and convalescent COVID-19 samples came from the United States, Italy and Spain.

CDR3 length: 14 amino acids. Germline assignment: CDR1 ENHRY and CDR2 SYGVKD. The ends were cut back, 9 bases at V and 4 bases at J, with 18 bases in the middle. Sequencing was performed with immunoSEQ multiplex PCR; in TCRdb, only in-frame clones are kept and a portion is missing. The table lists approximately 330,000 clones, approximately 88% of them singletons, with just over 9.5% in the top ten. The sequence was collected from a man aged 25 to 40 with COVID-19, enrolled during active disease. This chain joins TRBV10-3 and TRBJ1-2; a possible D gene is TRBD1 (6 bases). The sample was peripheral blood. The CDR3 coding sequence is TGTGCCATGAGCGGGGGCAGGGGCTCCTATGGCTACACCTTC. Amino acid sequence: CAMSGGRGSYGYTF.